Below, one TCR beta chain is given with its context. Its specificity is unknown. These data come from a study of shared clonotypes between healthy human individuals. Points from the study as a whole: Only blood was sampled, and tissue TCR repertoires likely differ from blood ones.

Deep was the level used in running the assay. It was 300 ng DNA, approximately 30,000 T cell genomes, that went into each replicate PCR of unsorted PBMC. Authors' analysis steps: Because ImmunoSEQ provided only junction sequences with no quality scores, the filtering differed. Profiled with immunoSEQ multiplex PCR; TCRdb holds only in-frame clones, not every one. D and trimming come from the DNA, and the V and J calls and clone size come from that table. The sample records 490,000 or so clones, 60% to 85% being singletons. The CDR3 loop spans 17 amino acids. The germline V gene encodes CDR1 LGHNA and CDR2 YNFKEQ.

Input material: PBMCs. This receptor was identified in a woman aged 35 to 49 in good health. Some clones in this sample may be carry-over from other donors' samples. The chain combines TRBV4-2 with TRBJ2-5; 7 nucleotides line up with TRBD2. The J call may be incorrect, as the DNA end agrees better with TRBJ2-7. CDR3 coding DNA: TGTGCCAGCAGCCAAGATAAAGGACTAGTGAATTATGGCGAGCAGTACTTC. This sequence encodes CASSQDKGLVNYGEQYF.